This T cell receptor (beta chain) is from a study of blood T cells in healthy people across ages. For the second PCR, which ran for roughly 7 to 11 cycles, a sample-barcoded 5' primer and a J-beta primer mix were used. TCRdb recomputed calls from the 5' RACE reads with MiXCR, one row per CDR3 protein. The table lists about 720,000 distinct CDR3 sequences, more than 20% of them singletons. The CDR3 has 15 amino acids. Trimming took 1 base from V and 1 from J; bases not matched to a gene: 1. CDR1 and CDR2 (germline): MDHEN, SYDVKM. The sample was also linked to a second study, of T cells of mothers and their children.

The chain employs TRBV28 and TRBJ2-3, with 8 bases identical to TRBD1. This TCR was sampled from a boy younger than 18 in good health. The sample comprised blood. The chain's CDR3 is CASSLSGQGTDTQYF. CDR3 sequence (DNA): TGTGCCAGCAGTTTATCGGGACAGGGCACAGATACGCAGTATTTT.